This T cell receptor beta chain was captured in a study of blood T cell repertoires in COVID-19. Overall study context: Sources were T cells, B-cell-depleted T cells, or PBMCs; the material itself was cDNA or gDNA.

V was pared by 2 bases and J by 4 bases, with 10 bases of the junction left unmatched. Germline V lookup: CDR1 MGHRA, CDR2 YSYEKL. This CDR3 comprises 16 residues. Source study methods: Nucleated cell counts were estimated from reference gene primer amplification. Here immunoSEQ multiplex PCR was the method, and the copy in TCRdb shows in-frame clones only, minus some. V and J calls and clone size are those listed in that table; D and trimming were worked out from the DNA. The sample carries 150,000 to 200,000 clones, about 81% recorded once. The source is a woman aged 60-75 years with COVID-19, enrolled during active disease. The sequenced sample consisted of peripheral blood. V usage is TRBV4-1 and J usage is TRBJ1-2; 7 bases align to TRBD1. As DNA, the CDR3 is TGCGCCAGCAGCCAACAACCGGGACAGCGCAGCTATGGCTACACCTTC. Its protein product is CASSQQPGQRSYGYTF.